These T cell receptor beta chains were read from a single sample in a study of blood T cell repertoires in COVID-19. Clones were read by immunoSEQ multiplex PCR, and TCRdb kept only the in-frame ones, dropping some. This table has 200,000 to 250,000 clones, 88% appearing once. The sample was peripheral blood. Receptor source: a man aged 18 to 30 with active or convalescent COVID-19. Both conserved end residues are part of each CDR3. A D gene is named only where the DNA matches it firmly. A clone size is listed for some rows: how often the clone was seen (once, few, many), or a class if it is expanded.

clone_size j_call v_call d_call cdr3_nt cdr3_aa
few TRBJ1-6 TRBV7-2 . TGTGCCAGCAGCCACCCAGGGCAGACCAATTCACCCCTCCACTTT CASSHPGQTNSPLHF
. TRBJ2-2 TRBV7-2 TRBD2 TGTGCCAGCAGCTTAGTCAGGCTAGCGGGTCAATCGAACACCGGGGAGCTGTTTTTT CASSLVRLAGQSNTGELFF
. TRBJ1-5 TRBV19 . TGTGCCAGTAGTATAGAAGGCAGGGGTCGCAATCAGCCCCAGCATTTT CASSIEGRGRNQPQHF
few TRBJ1-1 TRBV21-1 . TGTGCCAGCAGCAAAGGGGGCGACAGGGGAAGAAAAACTGAAGCTTTCTTT CASSKGGDRGRKTEAFF
. TRBJ1-2 TRBV28 TRBD1 TGTGCCAGCATCAGGAGGGGACAGGGGTCGTCTCCCTATGGCTACACCTTC CASIRRGQGSSPYGYTF
. TRBJ2-7 TRBV6-5 TRBD1 TGTGCCAGCAGGAGAGGGACAGTTCAATTCTACGAGCAGTACTTC CASRRGTVQFYEQYF
. TRBJ2-4 TRBV6-5 . TGTGCCAGCAATGGTCGACAGTCAAACAAAAACATTCAGTACTTC CASNGRQSNKNIQYF
. TRBJ1-3 TRBV4-1 . TGCGCCAGCAGCCAAGAGACACTAAACACCATATATTTT CASSQETLNTIYF
. TRBJ2-7 TRBV28 . TGTGCCAGCGCGGACAGTATATCCTACGAGCAGTACTTC CASADSISYEQYF
. TRBJ2-7 TRBV10-3 TRBD2 TGTGCCATCAGTGAGTCCGGGGGGACTCTAAATTACGAGCAGTACTTC CAISESGGTLNYEQYF
. TRBJ2-1 TRBV29-1 TRBD2 TGCAGCGTTGAAGCGGCTAGCGGGAGACGCAATGAGCAGTTCTTC CSVEAASGRRNEQFF
few TRBJ2-7 TRBV30 TRBD1 TGTGCCTGGAGTCAGGGACAGGGGATCGACGAGCAGTACTTC CAWSQGQGIDEQYF
. TRBJ1-2 TRBV9 . TGTGCCAGCAGCGTAACCTCCCAGGACTATGGCTACACCTTC CASSVTSQDYGYTF
. TRBJ2-2 TRBV2 . TGTGCAGTAGTCGGTCCGGGCGGGGAGCTGTTTTTT CAVVGPGGELFF
. TRBJ2-2 TRBV5-1 . TGCGCCAGCAGGGGATGGGACATACCCACCGGGGAGCTGTTTTTT CASRGWDIPTGELFF
. TRBJ1-2 TRBV7-3 . TGTGCCAGCAGCGACAACGAACAGGGTGTTAGGCGCTACACCTTC CASSDNEQGVRRYTF
. TRBJ2-7 TRBV2 . TGTGCCAGCAGTGAAACCACTTTCTCCTACGAGCAGTACTTC CASSETTFSYEQYF
. TRBJ1-4 TRBV19 . TGTGCCAGTAGTTATCCAGGGGCTAATGAAAAACTGTTTTTT CASSYPGANEKLFF
many TRBJ2-3 TRBV5-6 TRBD2 TGTGCCAGCAGCTTGCCCCTCCTAGCGGGAGGCCGGGGGGCAGATACGCAGTATTTT CASSLPLLAGGRGADTQYF
. TRBJ1-2 TRBV29-1 . TGCAGCGTGCCCGAGAATGGCTACACCTTC CSVPENGYTF